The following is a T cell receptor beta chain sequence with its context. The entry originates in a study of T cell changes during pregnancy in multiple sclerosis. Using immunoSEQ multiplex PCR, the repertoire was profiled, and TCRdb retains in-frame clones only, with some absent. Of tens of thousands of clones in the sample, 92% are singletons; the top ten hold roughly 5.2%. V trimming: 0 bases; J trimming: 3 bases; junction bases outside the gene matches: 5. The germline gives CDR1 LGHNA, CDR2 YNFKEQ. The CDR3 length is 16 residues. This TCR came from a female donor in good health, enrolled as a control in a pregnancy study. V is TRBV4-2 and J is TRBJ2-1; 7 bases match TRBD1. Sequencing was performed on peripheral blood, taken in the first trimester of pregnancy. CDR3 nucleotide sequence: TGTGCCAGCAGCCAAGAAGAGGGGGCGAACTACAATGAGCAGTTCTTC. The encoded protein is CASSQEEGANYNEQFF.